This TCR beta chain was identified in a study of Graves' ophthalmopathy and Graves' hyperthyroidism. None of the included patients had other autoimmune diseases, uncontrolled infections, pregnancy or lactation, as these led to exclusion. Many counts were recorded for this clonotype. Its antigen is unknown. Amplified material comprised TCR beta CDR3 regions derived from RNA transcripts. The first-round RT-PCR employed HTBI primers together with the Qiagen OneStep RT-PCR kit. A multiplex PCR was then performed as the second round. TCRdb ran MiXCR on the multiplex PCR reads and lists one entry per CDR3 protein. The table has some 360,000 distinct CDR3 sequences, approximately 18% seen once. The study's findings and limits: In blood, most expanded thyroid clonotypes above 0.001 frequency were also detected.

CDR1 and CDR2 from the germline V gene are LNHNV and YYDKDF (reference sequence). The CDR3 length is 15 residues. The V and J ends lost 1 base and 0 bases, in that order; junction bases with no gene match: 2. The rearrangement links TRBV15 to TRBJ2-5; 7 bases are a match to TRBD2. Sequenced: peripheral blood. The receptor was derived from an adult woman with stable Graves' hyperthyroidism. This CDR3 is CATSRGSGYQETQYF. As DNA, the CDR3 is TGTGCCACCAGCAGAGGTAGCGGGTACCAAGAGACCCAGTACTTC.